This TCR beta chain comes out of a study of T cell repertoires in cytomegalovirus infection. For the study at large: CMV infection and matching HLA type were both indicated by public TCR beta signatures.

The germline gives CDR1 SEHNR, CDR2 FQNEAQ (reference sequence). V was shortened by 8 bases and J by 2 bases, with 16 bases between the two germline ends. This CDR3 is 16 amino acids long. Via MiXCR, TCRdb re-called the reads, giving one row per CDR3 protein. The sample consists of hundreds of thousands of distinct CDR3 sequences, approximately 32% of them appearing once. In regard to this clonotype: No antigen is known for it.

The material was cultured PBMCs, obtained from culture after CMV antigen stimulation. This TCR was sampled from a human donor in good health (CMV status not recorded). Some clones in this sample may be carry-over from other donors' samples. This chain links TRBV7-9 with TRBJ2-6, with D perhaps matching TRBD1 or TRBD2 (6 bases each). Here the CDR3 reads CASLEGGPAGANVLTF. As DNA, the CDR3 is TGTGCCAGCCTCGAAGGGGGGCCGGCTGGGGCCAACGTCCTGACTTTC.